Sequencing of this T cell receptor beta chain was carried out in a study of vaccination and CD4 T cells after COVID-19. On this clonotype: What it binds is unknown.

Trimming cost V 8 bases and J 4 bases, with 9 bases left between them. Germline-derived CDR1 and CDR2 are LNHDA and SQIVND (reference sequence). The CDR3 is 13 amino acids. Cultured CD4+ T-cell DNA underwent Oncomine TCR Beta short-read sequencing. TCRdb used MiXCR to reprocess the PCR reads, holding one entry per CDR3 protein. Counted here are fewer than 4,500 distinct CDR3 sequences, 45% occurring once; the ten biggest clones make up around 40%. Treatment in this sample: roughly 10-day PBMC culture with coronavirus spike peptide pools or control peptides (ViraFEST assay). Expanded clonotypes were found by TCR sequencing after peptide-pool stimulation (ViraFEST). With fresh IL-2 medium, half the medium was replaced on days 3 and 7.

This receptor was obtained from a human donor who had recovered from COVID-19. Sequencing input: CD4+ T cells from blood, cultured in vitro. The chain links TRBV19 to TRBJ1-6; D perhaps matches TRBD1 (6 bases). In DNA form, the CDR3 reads TGTGCCAGTCAGGGGACTTATAATTCACCCCTCCACTTT. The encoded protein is CASQGTYNSPLHF.